Below, 25 T cell receptor beta chains from the same sample are listed, as sequenced in a study of blood T cell repertoires in COVID-19. Method: immunoSEQ multiplex PCR; TCRdb's copy keeps in-frame clones and lacks some. Of fewer than 200,000 clones in the sample, roughly 80% were seen once. Sequencing used peripheral blood. These receptors originate from a woman between 65 and 79 years old with COVID-19, enrolled during active disease.

This clone was picked up one time. The V gene is TRBV29-1, the J gene TRBJ2-1; weak D call: TRBD2 (5 bases). The CDR3 runs to 12 residues. V was cut by 6 bases and J by 9 bases, with 15 bases left in between. The germline CDR1 and CDR2 sequences are SQVTM and ANQGSEA. The CDR3 bases are TGCAGCGTGTCCACGGGATTTGGTGAGCAGTTCTTC. This sequence encodes CSVSTGFGEQFF.

The sample holds a few counts of this clone. The chain combines TRBV18 with TRBJ2-7; 7 positions match TRBD1. Trimming at V came to 6 bases and at J to 3 bases, leaving 5 bases not matched to a gene. Germline V gene sequence: CDR1 KGHSH, CDR2 LQKENI. The CDR3 is 13 residues long. Here the CDR3 DNA reads TGTGCCAGCTCGGGACAGCGGCTCTACGAGCAGTACTTC. This encodes CASSGQRLYEQYF.

The chain combines TRBV18 with TRBJ2-5, with 8 bases identical to TRBD1. Germline CDR1 reads KGHSH; CDR2 reads LQKENI. The length of the CDR3 is 14 residues. After removal of 4 bases from V and 0 bases from J, the junction contained 1 base not matched to a gene. The CDR3 protein is CASSLRGHQETQYF. Here the CDR3 DNA reads TGTGCCAGCTCACTCAGGGGGCACCAAGAGACCCAGTACTTC.

This chain uses TRBV2 with TRBJ2-3; TRBD1 aligns across 11 bases. Germline lookup yields CDR1 SNHLY and CDR2 FYNNEI. Unmatched junction bases numbered 8, after V lost 8 bases and J lost 4 bases. CDR3 size: 15 residues. DNA for the CDR3: TGTGCCAGCGACGGGCTGGGACAGGGGGCAGATACGCAGTATTTT. It is translated as CASDGLGQGADTQYF. Full variable domain (remainder filled in from reference TRBV2 and TRBJ2-3): EPEVTQTPSHQVTQMGQEVILRCVPISNHLYFYWYRQILGQKVEFLVSFYNNEISEKSEIFDDQFSVERPDGSNFTLKIRSTKLEDSAMYFCASDGLGQGADTQYFGPGTRLTVL.

The gene calls are TRBV5-1 and TRBJ2-2; 8 bases align to TRBD1. The germline CDR1 and CDR2 sequences are SGHRS and YFSETQ. The J segment lost 4 bases and the V segment lost 5 bases, leaving 7 bases of the junction unmatched. This CDR3 contains 15 residues. The CDR3 is CASRATGVGTGELFF. The DNA of the CDR3 is TGCGCCAGCAGAGCGACAGGGGTAGGCACCGGGGAGCTGTTTTTT.

This clone has just a few counts. This rearrangement joins TRBV7-2 to TRBJ2-1, with D perhaps TRBD1 (5 bases). Trimming pared 5 bases from V and 0 bases from J, leaving 11 bases between. The CDR3 is 15 residues long. CDR1 SGHTA and CDR2 FQGNSA come from the germline V gene. The CDR3 is CASSKDMSSYNEQFF. The CDR3 bases are TGTGCCAGCAGCAAGGACATGAGCTCCTACAATGAGCAGTTCTTC.

The chain combines TRBV15 with TRBJ2-1, with D possibly being TRBD2 (6 bases). CDR3 length equals 15 residues. Germline CDR1 LNHNV, CDR2 YYDKDF (reference sequence). The V gene lost 5 bases and the J gene lost 1 base, with 12 bases spanning the gap. CDR3 coding DNA: TGTGCCACCAGCCCCCGACTAGGATCCTACAATGAGCAGTTCTTC. Its protein is CATSPRLGSYNEQFF.

CDR3 coding DNA: TGTGCCAGTAGGAAGACAGGGGAATCCTATAATTCACCCCTCCACTTT. Its protein product is CASRKTGESYNSPLHF. The chain couples TRBV19 to TRBJ1-6, with 8 nucleotides matching TRBD1. Germline V gives CDR1 LNHDA, CDR2 SQIVND (reference sequence). This CDR3 region has 16 residues. V was pared by 6 bases and J by 1 base, with 5 bases of the junction left unmatched.

CDR3 sequence (DNA): TGTGCCAGCAGCTTAGTGGCGACAGGGGTCTCTGGAAACACCATATATTTT. Protein: CASSLVATGVSGNTIYF. The V gene is TRBV7-2, the J gene TRBJ1-3; 8 bases match TRBD1. The CDR3 sequence is 17 residues long. CDR1 and CDR2 from the germline V gene are SGHTA and FQGNSA. Trimming at V came to 1 base and at J to 0 bases, leaving 5 bases not matched to a gene.

The V gene is TRBV15, the J gene TRBJ2-7; a possible D gene is TRBD2 (7 bases). Trimming took 0 bases from V and 3 from J, leaving 9 bases between them. The CDR3 extends over 14 amino acids. CDR1 and CDR2 from the germline V gene are LNHNV and YYDKDF (reference sequence). Here the CDR3 DNA reads TGTGCCACCAGCAGAGAAGGGGGGGGCTACGAGCAGTACTTC. As protein: CATSREGGGYEQYF.

J is TRBJ2-5 and V is TRBV30; D perhaps matches TRBD1 (5 bases). The V gene lost 2 bases and the J gene lost 1 base, with 5 bases spanning the gap. CDR3 size: 12 residues. Germline V gives CDR1 GTSNPN, CDR2 SVGIG (reference sequence). CDR3 nucleotides: TGTGCCTGGAGTAGGGGCCAAGAGACCCAGTACTTC. This translates into CAWSRGQETQYF.

A note on this clone: Other DNA sequences in this sample translate to the same CDR3. The chain is built from TRBV28 and TRBJ1-1; D may be TRBD1 (6 bases). CDR1 is MDHEN, CDR2 SYDVKM, per germline. V was pared by 5 bases and J by 5 bases, with 15 bases between. The CDR3 is 14 amino acids. The CDR3 region has the DNA TGTGCCAGCAGTCTCCTGGGGGCGGGTACTGAAGCTTTCTTT. It translates to CASSLLGAGTEAFF.

In DNA form, the CDR3 reads TGTGCCACCAGCGACGCAGGGTCCGCAGAAAAACTGTTTTTT. This encodes CATSDAGSAEKLFF. The chain links TRBV24-1 to TRBJ1-4; a possible D gene is TRBD1 (5 bases). Germline CDR1 KGHDR, CDR2 SFDVKD. The CDR3 sequence is 14 residues long. V was clipped by 7 bases and J by 8 bases, with 16 bases between them.

The chain employs TRBV7-2 and TRBJ2-3; no clear D gene. CDR1 is SGHTA and CDR2 is FQGNSA in the germline V gene. The CDR3 contains 16 residues. V lost 4 bases, J lost 0 bases, and 14 bases lay in between. The CDR3 spells CASSSQASPSTDTQYF. The CDR3 DNA follows: TGTGCCAGCAGCTCCCAGGCGTCCCCTAGCACAGATACGCAGTATTTT. The full variable domain, completed using reference TRBV7-2 and TRBJ2-3, is GAGVSQSPSNKVTEKGKDVELRCDPISGHTALYWYRQSLGQGLEFLIYFQGNSAPDKSGLPSDRFSAERTGGSVSTLTIQRTQQEDSAVYLCASSSQASPSTDTQYFGPGTRLTVL.

This chain uses TRBV6-2 or TRBV6-3 with TRBJ2-7; D may be TRBD2 (5 bases). CDR1 and CDR2 from the germline V gene are MNHEY and SVGEGT. The CDR3 has 20 residues. Trimming took 5 bases from V and 3 from J, leaving 32 bases between them. CDR3 sequence: CASSDPLSREGGRSLYEQYF. The CDR3 DNA sequence: TGTGCCAGCAGTGACCCCCTTTCACGGGAAGGCGGTAGGTCACTCTACGAGCAGTACTTC.

In nucleotides, the CDR3 is TGCAGCCCCTTGACTAGCGGGAATGAGCAGTTCTTC. Encoded protein: CSPLTSGNEQFF. J is TRBJ2-1 and V is TRBV29-1; 10 nucleotides agree with TRBD2. This CDR3 is built from 12 residues. Germline CDR1 is SQVTM and CDR2 is ANQGSEA. V shed 8 bases and J 7 bases; nucleotides not matched to a gene: 5.

The J gene is TRBJ1-1, the V gene TRBV19, with a tentative D call TRBD1 (5 bases). The germline V gene has CDR1 LNHDA and CDR2 SQIVND (reference sequence). The V and J ends lost 7 bases and 4 bases respectively, with 19 bases between them. This CDR3 contains 15 residues. CDR3 in amino acids: CASMRDSMGGTEAFF. The CDR3 region has the DNA TGTGCCAGTATGAGGGATTCGATGGGGGGCACTGAAGCTTTCTTT. Using reference TRBV19 and TRBJ1-1 for the parts outside the CDR3, the full variable domain is DGGITQSPKYLFRKEGQNVTLSCEQNLNHDAMYWYRQDPGQGLRLIYYSQIVNDFQKGDIAEGYSVSREKKESFPLTVTSAQKNPTAFYLCASMRDSMGGTEAFFGQGTRLTVV.

This chain uses TRBV21-1 with TRBJ2-1; no check of the table's D call, TRBD1, against the DNA was made. TRBV21-1 constitutes a pseudogene. The CDR3 has 16 amino acids. Here the CDR3 reads CASRGTGGAVHNEQFF. Written as DNA, the CDR3 is TGTGCCAGCAGAGGGACAGGGGGCGCGGTCCACAATGAGCAGTTCTTC.

The chain has TRBV4-3 and TRBJ2-3; TRBD2 agrees at 10 bases. Trimming at V came to 0 bases and at J to 6 bases, leaving 9 bases not matched to a gene. This CDR3 is 17 amino acids long. The germline CDR1 and CDR2 sequences are LGHNA and YSLEER. The CDR3 here is CASSQDLPAGGSDTQYF. The CDR3 DNA reads as TGCGCCAGCAGCCAAGATCTTCCAGCGGGAGGGTCCGATACGCAGTATTTT.

In its sample, this clone was seen a few times. The chain recombines TRBV30 with TRBJ2-7; D perhaps matches TRBD2 (7 bases). CDR1 and CDR2 (germline): GTSNPN, SVGIG (reference sequence). Deletions cut 2 bases from V and 0 bases from J, with 17 bases between. The CDR3 totals 16 residues. CDR3 sequence (DNA): TGTGCCTGGAGTCGTTGGGAGGGGGGCTCCTCCTACGAGCAGTACTTC. This codes for CAWSRWEGGSSYEQYF.

The chain recombines TRBV29-1 with TRBJ2-5; TRBD2 aligns across 10 bases. This CDR3 has 14 amino acids. The germline V gene has CDR1 SQVTM and CDR2 ANQGSEA. J was trimmed by 4 bases and V by 5 bases; bases with no gene match: 7. The CDR3 is CSVSSGSGGETQYF. The DNA of the CDR3 is TGCAGCGTTTCTAGCGGGAGTGGAGGAGAGACCCAGTACTTC.

The chain links TRBV5-5 to TRBJ2-2; D possibly corresponds to TRBD2 (7 bases). Trimming shortened V by 4 bases and J by 3 bases, and 16 bases separated the two germline ends. The germline gives CDR1 SGHKS, CDR2 YYEKEE (reference sequence). This CDR3 region has 16 residues. The CDR3 DNA follows: TGTGCCAGCAGCCCCCGGGGGGCAGATTACACCGGGGAGCTGTTTTTT. Residues: CASSPRGADYTGELFF.

V usage is TRBV19 and J usage is TRBJ1-1, with 8 bases fitting TRBD1. This CDR3 has 15 amino acids. Germline CDR1 LNHDA, CDR2 SQIVND (reference sequence). Losses at the gene ends were 4 bases for V and 3 bases for J; bases not matched to a gene: 7. The CDR3 DNA reads as TGTGCCAGTAGTAAGGACAGGGTAAGCGACACTGAAGCTTTCTTT. It yields the protein CASSKDRVSDTEAFF. The whole variable domain, filled in from reference TRBV19 and TRBJ1-1, reads DGGITQSPKYLFRKEGQNVTLSCEQNLNHDAMYWYRQDPGQGLRLIYYSQIVNDFQKGDIAEGYSVSREKKESFPLTVTSAQKNPTAFYLCASSKDRVSDTEAFFGQGTRLTVV.

This chain uses TRBV5-1 with TRBJ1-2; TRBD1 aligns across 7 bases. Germline V gene sequence: CDR1 SGHRS, CDR2 YFSETQ. The CDR3 has 13 amino acids. V trimming: 3 bases; J trimming: 6 bases; junction bases outside the gene matches: 5. CDR3 amino acids: CASSWDRPHGYTF. The CDR3 nucleotides are TGCGCCAGCAGCTGGGACAGACCACATGGCTACACCTTC. The full variable domain, in which reference TRBV5-1 and TRBJ1-2 provide the parts outside the CDR3, is KAGVTQTPRYLIKTRGQQVTLSCSPISGHRSVSWYQQTPGQGLQFLFEYFSETQRNKGNFPGRFSGRQFSNSRSEMNVSTLELGDSALYLCASSWDRPHGYTFGSGTRLTVV.

This chain uses TRBV28 with TRBJ2-7, with 10 bases lining up with TRBD1. With V trimmed by 6 bases and J by 6 bases, 8 bases remained unmatched. This CDR3 has 14 residues. In germline, CDR1 is MDHEN, CDR2 SYDVKM. CDR3 bases: TGTGCCAGCAGCCTAGGGACAGGGGTACGCGAGCAGTACTTC. Encoded protein: CASSLGTGVREQYF. Full variable domain (outside the CDR3, taken from reference TRBV28 and TRBJ2-7): DVKVTQSSRYLVKRTGEKVFLECVQDMDHENMFWYRQDPGLGLRLIYFSYDVKMKEKGDIPEGYSVSREKKERFSLILESASTNQTSMYLCASSLGTGVREQYFGPGTRLTVT.